This TCR beta chain was sequenced during a study of blood T cell repertoires in COVID-19. Sequencing used immunoSEQ multiplex PCR; TCRdb keeps in-frame clones, though not all of them. The table lists approximately 200,000 clones, around 91% of them singletons, with 3% to 3.5% in the top ten. The CDR3 loop spans 14 amino acids. The V end lost 4 bases, the J end lost 5 bases, and 11 bases lay between the germline ends. Germline V gene data show CDR1 as MNHEY and CDR2 as SVGAGI. Sample: PBMCs or T cells enriched from blood (not recorded which). The V gene is TRBV6-5, the J gene TRBJ1-4, with D tentatively TRBD1 (5 bases). The source is a woman younger than 30 in a cohort exposed to, infected with or recovered from COVID-19 (not recorded which). CDR3 protein: CASSLVGGNEKLFF. CDR3 DNA: TGTGCCAGCAGTTTGGTGGGGGGGAATGAAAAACTGTTTTTT.